This T cell receptor beta chain was sequenced in a study of shared clonotypes between healthy human individuals. The length of the CDR3 is 15 residues. The V and J ends lost 7 bases and 10 bases, in that order; junction bases with no gene match: 10. The germline gives CDR1 MNHNS, CDR2 SASEGT. Libraries were prepared by immunoSEQ multiplex PCR; TCRdb keeps only in-frame clonotypes and omits some of them. The repertoire holds 740,000 or so clones, 73% seen once, with roughly 1.9% in the top ten. The receptor's source is a woman in her thirties in good health. The sequenced material came from memory CD4+ T cells sorted from blood. Regarding subset: CD45RA-negative fraction. The gene calls are TRBV6-1 and TRBJ2-1, with 13 nucleotides matching TRBD2. The CDR3, as DNA: TGTGCCAGCATCCCGCGACTAGCGGGAGGACAGGAGCAGTTCTTC. Translation: CASIPRLAGGQEQFF.